The 10 T cell receptor beta chains below come from one sample, sequenced in a study of T cell repertoires in cytomegalovirus infection. Antigen specificity for these receptors is unknown. MiXCR was run by TCRdb on the reads, yielding one entry per CDR3 protein. The data hold fewer than 650,000 distinct CDR3 sequences, with 40% observed a single time. This specimen consisted of cultured PBMCs, obtained from culture after CMV antigen stimulation. Receptor source: a human donor in good health (CMV status not recorded). Some clones in this sample may be carry-over from other donors' samples.

The chain couples TRBV24-1 to TRBJ2-1; TRBD1 is a possible D gene (5 bases). Per the germline V gene, CDR1 is KGHDR and CDR2 is SFDVKD. V gave up 1 base and J gave up 1 base, with 7 bases separating them. The CDR3 totals 15 residues. The CDR3 nucleotides are TGTGCCACCAGTGATTTTAAGGGGTCCTACAATGAGCAGTTCTTC. The encoded protein is CATSDFKGSYNEQFF.

This rearrangement joins TRBV10-3 to TRBJ2-1, with TRBD2 identical over 8 bases. The CDR3 loop spans 16 amino acids. With 3 bases clipped from V and 8 bases from J, the junction kept 12 bases outside the gene matches. The germline V gene has CDR1 ENHRY and CDR2 SYGVKD. CDR3 in amino acids: CAISDVTSGRGDEQFF. The DNA for the CDR3 is TGTGCCATCAGTGATGTGACGAGCGGGAGAGGGGATGAGCAGTTCTTC.

V usage is TRBV10-3 and J usage is TRBJ1-4; D possibly corresponds to TRBD1 (5 bases). This CDR3 is 15 amino acids long. Germline V CDR1 and CDR2: ENHRY, SYGVKD. Trimming took 0 bases from V and 8 from J, leaving 13 bases between them. The CDR3 loop reads CAISESQGYGEKLFF. CDR3 nucleotide sequence: TGTGCCATCAGTGAGTCGCAGGGATATGGAGAAAAACTGTTTTTT.

This clonotype was seen only once. This chain connects TRBV20-1 to TRBJ2-7; 14 nucleotides align to TRBD2. The CDR3 spans 15 residues. With 5 bases clipped from V and 5 bases from J, the junction kept 8 bases outside the gene matches. Germline V gene sequence: CDR1 DFQATT, CDR2 SNEGSKA (reference sequence). The CDR3 is CSAGGTSGSGDEQYF. CDR3 nucleotide sequence: TGCAGTGCTGGGGGGACTAGCGGGAGCGGGGACGAGCAGTACTTC.

The chain has TRBV5-6 and TRBJ2-1, with D possibly being TRBD2 (5 bases). The germline gives CDR1 SGHDT, CDR2 YYEEEE. V shed 5 bases and J shed 7 bases, with 13 bases lying between them. The CDR3 consists of 13 residues. Here the CDR3 reads CASSGWGANEQFF. As DNA, the CDR3 is TGTGCCAGCAGTGGGTGGGGAGCGAATGAGCAGTTCTTC. The full variable domain, rest sourced from reference TRBV5-6 and TRBJ2-1, is DAGVTQSPTHLIKTRGQQVTLRCSPKSGHDTVSWYQQALGQGPQFIFQYYEEEERQRGNFPDRFSGHQFPNYSSELNVNALLLGDSALYLCASSGWGANEQFFGPGTRLTVL.

This chain uses TRBV25-1 with TRBJ2-1; the D gene is possibly TRBD1 (6 bases). CDR1 is MGHDK and CDR2 is SYGVNS in the germline V gene. This CDR3 contains 17 residues. Trimming removed 2 bases at V and 7 bases at J, with 21 bases between. CDR3 sequence: CASSEVFSRGAKNEQFF. Written as DNA, the CDR3 is TGTGCCAGCAGTGAAGTTTTTTCCAGGGGCGCTAAAAATGAGCAGTTCTTC.

The chain recombines TRBV11-2 with TRBJ2-1; 14 positions match TRBD2. There are 20 residues in the CDR3. The germline V gene encodes CDR1 SGHAT and CDR2 FQNNGV. After removal of 5 bases from V and 0 bases from J, the junction contained 12 bases not matched to a gene. Here the CDR3 DNA reads TGTGCCAGCAGCCGCCCGGCCGGGACTAGCGGGGGACTCTCCTACAATGAGCAGTTCTTC. This encodes CASSRPAGTSGGLSYNEQFF.

There are a few counts of this clonotype. V is TRBV7-2 and J is TRBJ2-5; D not resolved. This CDR3 spans 12 amino acids. V was trimmed by 5 bases and J by 4 bases, leaving 8 bases between them. Germline CDR1 SGHTA, CDR2 FQGNSA. CDR3 loop: CASSAAGETQYF. The CDR3, as DNA: TGTGCCAGCAGCGCAGCAGGAGAGACCCAGTACTTC.

This clonotype showed up just once. The J gene is TRBJ2-2, the V gene TRBV5-4; TRBD1 matches at 8 bases. Germline V gene lookup returns CDR1 SGHNT and CDR2 YYREEE (reference sequence). CDR3 length: 16 amino acids. The J segment lost 2 bases and the V segment lost 4 bases, leaving 7 bases of the junction unmatched. CDR3 residues: CASSGRQGPNTGELFF. The DNA of the CDR3 is TGTGCCAGCAGCGGGAGACAGGGGCCCAACACCGGGGAGCTGTTTTTT.

Ten or more counts support this clonotype. The chain has TRBV7-6 and TRBJ2-2; 8 nucleotides line up with TRBD2. The CDR3 is 16 residues long. V was pared by 5 bases and J by 6 bases, with 11 bases of the junction left unmatched. Germline V gene sequence: CDR1 SGHVS, CDR2 FNYEAQ. The CDR3 sequence: CASSPKQAGVSGELFF. CDR3 bases: TGTGCCAGCAGCCCCAAGCAAGCGGGGGTGTCCGGGGAGCTGTTTTTT.